A selection of T cell receptor beta chains follows, all from one sample in a study of T cells in Graves' hyperthyroidism and ophthalmopathy. From the multiplex PCR reads, TCRdb called clonotypes with MiXCR, one entry per CDR3 protein. Among about 400,000 distinct CDR3 sequences listed, 14% were seen once. Sequencing was carried out using blood. The source is a woman in her 30s with Graves' ophthalmopathy. Both conserved end residues are trimmed from each CDR3.

J	V	CDR3
TRBJ1-1	TRBV5-1	ASSLGHPGNTEAF
TRBJ2-5	TRBV5-1	ASSHGVTQETQY
TRBJ2-7	TRBV15	ATSEEGGGYEQY
TRBJ2-1	TRBV6-1	ASARDRNTNEQF
TRBJ2-3	TRBV7-3	ASSPTGTTDTQY
TRBJ1-1	TRBV30	AWSNRANTEAF
TRBJ1-5	TRBV28	ASRPGVGRNQPQH
TRBJ2-7	TRBV2	ASSGQASYEQY
TRBJ2-5	TRBV10-2	ASSESTRGRETQY
TRBJ2-7	TRBV28	ASSLDTGQPNEQY
TRBJ1-5	TRBV27	ASSPGLTFNQPQH
TRBJ1-2	TRBV7-2	ASSQLGTGGLVGGYT
TRBJ2-3	TRBV11-2	ASSLGPRSSTDTQY
TRBJ1-1	TRBV2	ASTLGPPNTEAF
TRBJ2-7	TRBV2	ASGGPRPSYEQY
TRBJ2-7	TRBV5-1	ASSDGAPKGEQY
TRBJ2-3	TRBV19	ASSSRGRGGTDTQY
TRBJ2-7	TRBV28	ANREQGAGRYEQY
TRBJ2-1	TRBV12-3/TRBV12-4	ASSGKYNEQF
TRBJ2-1	TRBV7-9	ASRPHGSSYNEQF
TRBJ2-7	TRBV7-9	ASSQYDRGSYEQY
TRBJ2-1	TRBV2	ASSGTVSSYNEQF
TRBJ2-5	TRBV18	ASSASGEETQY
TRBJ1-3	TRBV11-3	ATASSNGNTIY